These 15 T cell receptor beta chains share one sample of origin, sequenced in a study of graft-versus-host responses after intestinal transplantation. This table comes from immunoSEQ multiplex PCR, and its TCRdb copy is limited to in-frame clones, with some not included. The sample has about 25,000 clones, more than 85% seen once. The sample here was PBMCs, taken 18 days after transplant. The receptor source for this set is a human patient who received an intestinal transplant, so some T cells may come from the graft donor.

This sequence joins TRBV2 and TRBJ1-1, with a possible D match to TRBD1 (6 bases). The germline gives CDR1 SNHLY, CDR2 FYNNEI. V was cut by 7 bases and J by 5 bases, with 26 bases left in between. CDR3 length: 17 amino acids. The CDR3 sequence is CASIDTGRGFGETEAFF. As DNA, the CDR3 is TGTGCCAGCATCGATACGGGAAGGGGGTTCGGAGAAACTGAAGCTTTCTTT.

The chain uses TRBV19 and TRBJ2-1; the D call may be TRBD1 or TRBD2 (6 bases each). Germline loops: CDR1 LNHDA, CDR2 SQIVND (reference sequence). The CDR3 runs to 13 residues. The V end lost 3 bases, the J end lost 9 bases, and 12 bases lay between the germline ends. As DNA, the CDR3 is TGTGCCAGTAGTATTAGACTAGGGGGTGAGCAGTTCTTC. Residues: CASSIRLGGEQFF. The variable domain in full, completed from reference TRBV19 and TRBJ2-1, reads DGGITQSPKYLFRKEGQNVTLSCEQNLNHDAMYWYRQDPGQGLRLIYYSQIVNDFQKGDIAEGYSVSREKKESFPLTVTSAQKNPTAFYLCASSIRLGGEQFFGPGTRLTVL.

This clone occurred once. CDR3 in amino acids: CASSPGQGEQYF. The CDR3 DNA sequence: TGTGCCAGCAGCCCCGGACAGGGCGAGCAGTACTTC. The gene calls are TRBV5-6 and TRBJ2-7; 8 bases are shared with TRBD1. CDR1 and CDR2 (germline): SGHDT, YYEEEE. This CDR3 has 12 amino acids. V was clipped by 4 bases and J by 6 bases; unmatched bases: 3.

V and J are TRBV27 and TRBJ2-5, with a weak D call TRBD1 (5 bases). The CDR3 totals 14 residues. CDR1 is MNHEY and CDR2 is SMNVEV in the germline V gene (reference sequence). V lost 3 bases and J 2 bases, leaving 10 bases between the germline ends. CDR3 sequence (DNA): TGTGCCAGCAGTTTTAGGAGACAGCAAGAGACCCAGTACTTC. Amino acid sequence: CASSFRRQQETQYF.

The chain recombines TRBV27 with TRBJ2-2; D not certain. The CDR3 is made up of 14 amino acids. Germline CDR1 MNHEY, CDR2 SMNVEV (reference sequence). Trimming left V 5 bases short and J 3 bases short, with 10 bases between. CDR3 sequence reads: CASSGRMDTGELFF. CDR3 bases: TGTGCCAGCAGTGGAAGGATGGACACCGGGGAGCTGTTTTTT.

V and J are TRBV12-5 and TRBJ2-2, with D uncertain. The CDR3 spans 17 residues. The V and J ends lost 0 bases and 0 bases respectively, with 11 bases between them. In germline, CDR1 is LGHNT, CDR2 FRNRAP. CDR3 DNA sequence: TGTGCTAGTGGTTTGGTACTGGTCACCGCGAACACCGGGGAGCTGTTTTTT. Its translation: CASGLVLVTANTGELFF.

The V call is TRBV11-1, the J call TRBJ2-2; a possible D gene is TRBD2 (6 bases). V was pared by 6 bases and J by 1 base, with 12 bases between. Looked up from germline, CDR1 is SGHAT and CDR2 is FQDESV (reference sequence). The CDR3 is 15 amino acids. CDR3 protein: CASSLGRLNTGELFF. The CDR3 DNA reads as TGTGCCAGCAGTCTAGGGAGGCTGAACACCGGGGAGCTGTTTTTT.

J is TRBJ2-7 and V is TRBV18; D is unclear. The V gene lost 2 bases and the J gene lost 1 base, with 6 bases spanning the gap. Germline CDR1 and CDR2: KGHSH and LQKENI. The CDR3 is made up of 13 amino acids. The CDR3 loop reads CASSPKESYEQYF. CDR3 coding DNA: TGTGCCAGCTCACCAAAGGAATCCTACGAGCAGTACTTC.

This clone was counted a single time. The rearrangement links TRBV7-9 to TRBJ2-7, with 9 positions matching TRBD1. This CDR3 has 16 amino acids. The junction had 8 bases not matched to a gene; V was cut back by 5 bases and J by 0 bases. Germline V gene data show CDR1 as SEHNR and CDR2 as FQNEAQ (reference sequence). In nucleotides, the CDR3 is TGTGCCAGCAGCCAGGGACAGGGACGTGTCTCCTACGAGCAGTACTTC. Its translation is CASSQGQGRVSYEQYF.

The chain carries TRBV10-3 and TRBJ2-5; TRBD1 aligns across 7 bases. The length of the CDR3 is 15 residues. The V segment lost 2 bases and the J segment 1 base; nucleotides outside the gene matches: 4. The germline gives CDR1 ENHRY, CDR2 SYGVKD. The CDR3 is CAISEDREIQETQYF. The CDR3 DNA reads as TGTGCCATCAGTGAGGACAGGGAAATCCAAGAGACCCAGTACTTC.

The J gene is TRBJ1-1, the V gene TRBV7-3; no reliable D call. The V gene's germline CDR1 is SGHTA and CDR2 FQGTGA. The CDR3 is made up of 16 amino acids. V was cut by 2 bases and J by 1 base, with 14 bases left in between. The CDR3 reads CASSLFPGISNTEAFF. The CDR3 DNA follows: TGTGCCAGCAGCTTATTCCCCGGGATTTCGAACACTGAAGCTTTCTTT.

The chain is built from TRBV5-6 and TRBJ2-1, with D perhaps assigned TRBD1 or TRBD2 (5 bases each). The CDR3 totals 14 residues. Deletions cut 0 bases from V and 8 bases from J, with 12 bases between. Germline CDR1 SGHDT, CDR2 YYEEEE. The CDR3 sequence: CASSLGRDGDEQFF. The DNA of the CDR3 is TGTGCCAGCAGCTTGGGAAGGGACGGGGATGAGCAGTTCTTC.

The chain recombines TRBV6-5 with TRBJ2-7; D is possibly TRBD1 (6 bases). Deletions cut 6 bases from V and 3 bases from J, with 15 bases between. Germline loops: CDR1 MNHEY, CDR2 SVGAGI. The CDR3 length is 14 residues. In nucleotides, the CDR3 is TGTGCCAGCAGAAAAGGACAGAAATTCTACGAGCAGTACTTC. Amino acid sequence: CASRKGQKFYEQYF.

This clone occurred once. The chain is built from TRBV27 and TRBJ1-3, with 12 nucleotides matching TRBD1. The CDR3 consists of 17 residues. V shed 5 bases, J shed 4 bases, and the junction held 9 bases outside the gene matches. Per the germline V gene, CDR1 is MNHEY and CDR2 is SMNVEV (reference sequence). CDR3 region: CASSPLGQGATGNTIYF. In nucleotides, the CDR3 is TGTGCCAGCAGTCCCCTGGGACAGGGGGCCACAGGAAACACCATATATTTT.

The chain recombines TRBV10-2 with TRBJ2-7; the D gene is possibly TRBD2 (5 bases). V was clipped by 6 bases and J by 2 bases, with 14 bases between them. Germline V gene lookup returns CDR1 WSHSY and CDR2 SAAADI. This CDR3 comprises 14 residues. CDR3: CASRTAGVPYEQYF. The CDR3 DNA follows: TGCGCCAGCAGAACCGCCGGGGTCCCCTACGAGCAGTACTTC.